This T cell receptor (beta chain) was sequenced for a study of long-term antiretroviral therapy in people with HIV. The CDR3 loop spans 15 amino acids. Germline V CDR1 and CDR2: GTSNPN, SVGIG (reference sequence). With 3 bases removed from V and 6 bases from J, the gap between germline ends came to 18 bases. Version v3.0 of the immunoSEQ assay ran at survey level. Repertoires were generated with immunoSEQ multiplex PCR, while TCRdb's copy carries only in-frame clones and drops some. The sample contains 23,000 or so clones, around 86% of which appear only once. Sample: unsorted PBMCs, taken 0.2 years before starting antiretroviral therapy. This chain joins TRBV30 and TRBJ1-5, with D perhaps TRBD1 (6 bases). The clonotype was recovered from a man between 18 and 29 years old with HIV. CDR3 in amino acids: CAWRTPRGAGQPQHF. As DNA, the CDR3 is TGTGCCTGGAGGACCCCTCGGGGGGCGGGTCAGCCCCAGCATTTT.